The next 8 T cell receptor beta chains were all read from a single sample in a study of early T cells in non-severe SARS-CoV-2 infection. In TCRdb, the 5' RACE reads were re-called with MiXCR into one record per CDR3 protein. Among tens of thousands of distinct CDR3 sequences, 6.8% were seen once, and the ten largest hold 24%. The sample was whole blood, taken at baseline. Source of these receptors: an adult who was a healthcare worker with PCR-confirmed SARS-CoV-2 infection or an uninfected control (not recorded which).

This clonotype was seen many times. The rearrangement links TRBV18 to TRBJ2-2, with D possibly matching TRBD1 (6 bases). The CDR3 has 14 residues. Trimming pared 3 bases from V and 4 bases from J, leaving 9 bases between. Germline V lookup: CDR1 KGHSH, CDR2 LQKENI. CDR3 residues: CASSPFRGTGELFF. CDR3 in DNA: TGTGCCAGCTCACCCTTCAGGGGCACCGGGGAGCTGTTTTTT.

This clonotype turned up a few times. This chain connects TRBV20-1 to TRBJ2-3, with D possibly matching TRBD2 (6 bases). The V and J ends lost 6 bases and 1 base respectively, with 20 bases between them. This CDR3 has 16 amino acids. Germline CDR1 reads DFQATT; CDR2 reads SNEGSKA (reference sequence). The CDR3 reads CSAPGLPADGTDTQYF. The CDR3 DNA reads TGCAGTGCCCCGGGACTCCCAGCGGACGGCACAGATACGCAGTATTTT.

This chain links TRBV11-2 with TRBJ2-1; TRBD1 matches at 10 bases. The length of the CDR3 is 15 residues. The trim removed 6 bases at V and 4 bases at J, leaving 6 bases unmatched. Looked up from germline, CDR1 is SGHAT and CDR2 is FQNNGV. The CDR3 DNA reads as TGTGCCAGCAGTCGACAGGGGGCTGGGTACAATGAGCAGTTCTTC. It specifies CASSRQGAGYNEQFF.

The rearrangement links TRBV6-6 to TRBJ2-7; a possible D gene is TRBD2 (6 bases). The V and J ends lost 2 bases and 3 bases respectively, with 14 bases between them. Germline V gives CDR1 MNHNY, CDR2 SVGAGI (reference sequence). CDR3 size: 15 residues. The CDR3 here is CASSYDGGSDYEQYF. CDR3 coding DNA: TGTGCCAGCAGTTACGATGGGGGGTCGGACTACGAGCAGTACTTC.

Ten or more counts support this clonotype. The chain recombines TRBV19 with TRBJ1-5; no definite D call. V lost 3 bases and J 0 bases, leaving 9 bases between the germline ends. This CDR3 has 15 residues. The germline V gene has CDR1 LNHDA and CDR2 SQIVND (reference sequence). The CDR3 DNA is TGTGCCAGTAGTATGGGGAGATATAGCAATCAGCCCCAGCATTTT. Translating it yields CASSMGRYSNQPQHF.

This chain connects TRBV7-9 to TRBJ1-2, with D unresolved. Germline V gives CDR1 SEHNR, CDR2 FQNEAQ (reference sequence). CDR3 length: 10 amino acids. Trimming left V 5 bases short and J 8 bases short, with 6 bases between. Here the CDR3 reads CASSEVGYTF. DNA of the CDR3: TGTGCCAGCAGCGAAGTAGGCTACACCTTC.

In its sample, this clonotype was seen many times. This rearrangement joins TRBV4-2 to TRBJ1-5; D unresolved. The CDR3 spans 13 residues. CDR1 and CDR2 from the germline V gene are LGHNA and YNFKEQ. Deletions cut 1 base from V and 14 bases from J, with 15 bases between. CDR3 residues: CASSQVEGVDKHF. DNA for the CDR3: TGTGCCAGCAGCCAAGTTGAGGGCGTGGATAAGCATTTT.

The chain links TRBV12-3 or TRBV12-4 to TRBJ2-5, with a possible D match to TRBD2 (6 bases). Trimming stripped 0 bases from V and 1 base from J, with 12 bases between. CDR3 length equals 16 residues. CDR3 DNA sequence: TGTGCCAGCAGTTTAGCGGGGGGAAGGGGCCAAGAGACCCAGTACTTC. This gives the protein CASSLAGGRGQETQYF.